This T cell receptor beta chain was captured by sequencing in a study of blood T cell repertoires in COVID-19. Per the germline V gene, CDR1 is SNHLY and CDR2 is FYNNEI. This CDR3 is 19 amino acids long. V dropped 7 bases and J dropped 2; count of bases not matched to a gene: 13. Source study methods: Estimated nucleated cell counts came from reference gene primer amplification. Here immunoSEQ multiplex PCR was the method, and the copy in TCRdb shows in-frame clones only, minus some. The DNA was the basis for D and trimming; V, J and clone size are from that table. The sample comprises some 320,000 clones, about 87% of which are singletons, and 5.5% to 8.5% rests with the top ten.

The sequenced sample was peripheral blood. The rearrangement joins TRBV2 to TRBJ2-1, with 14 bases fitting TRBD2. The receptor was isolated from a woman in her 30s who had recovered from COVID-19. CDR3 sequence (DNA): TGTGCCAGCATTATGATTGAGACTAGCGGGGGGGCCGCCTACAATGAGCAGTTCTTC. Its protein is CASIMIETSGGAAYNEQFF.